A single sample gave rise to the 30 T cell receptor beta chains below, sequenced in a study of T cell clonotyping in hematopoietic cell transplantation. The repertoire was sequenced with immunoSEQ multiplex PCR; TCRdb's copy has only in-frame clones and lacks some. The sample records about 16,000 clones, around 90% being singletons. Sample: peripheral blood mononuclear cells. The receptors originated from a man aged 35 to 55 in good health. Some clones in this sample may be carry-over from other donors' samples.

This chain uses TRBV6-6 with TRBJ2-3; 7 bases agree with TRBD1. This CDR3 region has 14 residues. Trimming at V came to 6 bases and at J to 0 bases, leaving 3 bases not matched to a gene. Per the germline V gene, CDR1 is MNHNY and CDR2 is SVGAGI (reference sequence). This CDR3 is CASRDRYSTDTQYF. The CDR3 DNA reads TGTGCCAGCAGGGACAGGTATAGCACAGATACGCAGTATTTT.

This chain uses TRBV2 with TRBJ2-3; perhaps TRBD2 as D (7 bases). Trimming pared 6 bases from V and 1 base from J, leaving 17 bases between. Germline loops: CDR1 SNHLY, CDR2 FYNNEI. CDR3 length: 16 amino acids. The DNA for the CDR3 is TGTGCCAGCAGCCCCAACAGGGCGGGAGGCACAGATACGCAGTATTTT. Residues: CASSPNRAGGTDTQYF.

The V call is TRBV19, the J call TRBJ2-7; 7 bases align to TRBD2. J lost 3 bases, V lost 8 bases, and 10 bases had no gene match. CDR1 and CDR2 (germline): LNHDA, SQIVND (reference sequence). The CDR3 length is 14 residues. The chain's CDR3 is CASRASSGIYEQYF. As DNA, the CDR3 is TGTGCCAGTCGGGCGTCGAGCGGGATCTACGAGCAGTACTTC.

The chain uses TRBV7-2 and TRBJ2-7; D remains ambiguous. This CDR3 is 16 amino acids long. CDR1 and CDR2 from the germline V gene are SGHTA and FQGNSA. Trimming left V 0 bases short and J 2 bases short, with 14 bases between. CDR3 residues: CASSLAEAYYPYEQYF. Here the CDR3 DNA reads TGTGCCAGCAGCTTAGCCGAGGCCTATTACCCCTACGAGCAGTACTTC.

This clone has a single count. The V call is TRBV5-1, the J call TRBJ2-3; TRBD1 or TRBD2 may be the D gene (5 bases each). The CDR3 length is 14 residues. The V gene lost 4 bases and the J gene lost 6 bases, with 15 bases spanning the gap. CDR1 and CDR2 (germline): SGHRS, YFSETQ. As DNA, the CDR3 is TGCGCCAGCAGCGCCGGGACCCTGTTGGATACGCAGTATTTT. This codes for CASSAGTLLDTQYF.

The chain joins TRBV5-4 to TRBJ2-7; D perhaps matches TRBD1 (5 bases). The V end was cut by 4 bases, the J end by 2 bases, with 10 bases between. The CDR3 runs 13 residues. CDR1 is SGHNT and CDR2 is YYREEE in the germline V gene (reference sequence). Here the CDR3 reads CASSDSTTYEQYF. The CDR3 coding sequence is TGTGCCAGCAGCGACAGTACAACCTACGAGCAGTACTTC.

The CDR3 region has the DNA TGTGCCAGCAGCTTGCCGGGCGCAGATACGCAGTATTTT. It encodes CASSLPGADTQYF. This sequence joins TRBV11-3 and TRBJ2-3; D gene ambiguous. The CDR3 covers 13 residues. Trimming took off 3 bases at V and 4 bases at J, with 8 bases between the two ends. The V gene's germline CDR1 is SGHNT and CDR2 YENEEA.

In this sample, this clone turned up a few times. The CDR3 region is CASSADQGSYEQYF. As DNA, the CDR3 is TGTGCCAGCAGCGCTGATCAGGGCTCCTACGAGCAGTACTTC. The genes are TRBV7-6 and TRBJ2-7, with D perhaps TRBD1 (5 bases). This CDR3 has 14 amino acids. V was trimmed by 5 bases and J by 0 bases, leaving 11 bases between them. Germline CDR1 SGHVS, CDR2 FNYEAQ.

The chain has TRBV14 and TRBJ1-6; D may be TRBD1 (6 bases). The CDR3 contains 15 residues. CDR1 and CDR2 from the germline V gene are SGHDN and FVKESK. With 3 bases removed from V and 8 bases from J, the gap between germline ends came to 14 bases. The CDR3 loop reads CASSQDRGAHSPLHF. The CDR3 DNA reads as TGTGCCAGCAGCCAGGACCGGGGGGCTCATTCACCCCTCCACTTT.

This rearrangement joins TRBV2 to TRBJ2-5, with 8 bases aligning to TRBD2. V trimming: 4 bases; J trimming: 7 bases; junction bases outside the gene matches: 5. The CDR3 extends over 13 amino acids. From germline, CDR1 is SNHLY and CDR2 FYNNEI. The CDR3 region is CASSGRLAGTQYF. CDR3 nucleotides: TGTGCCAGCAGTGGACGGCTAGCGGGGACCCAGTACTTC.

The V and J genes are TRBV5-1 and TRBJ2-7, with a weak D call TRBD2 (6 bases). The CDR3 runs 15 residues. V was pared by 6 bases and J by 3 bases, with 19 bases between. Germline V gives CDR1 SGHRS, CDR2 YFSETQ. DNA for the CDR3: TGCGCCAGCAACTCATCGGGAGTAAGGCGCTACGAGCAGTACTTC. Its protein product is CASNSSGVRRYEQYF.

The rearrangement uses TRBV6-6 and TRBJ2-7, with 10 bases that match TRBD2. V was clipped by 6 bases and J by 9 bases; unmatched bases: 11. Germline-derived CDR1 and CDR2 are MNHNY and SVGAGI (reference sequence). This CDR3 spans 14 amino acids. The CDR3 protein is CASSTGLAAPGQYF. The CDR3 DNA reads TGTGCCAGCAGCACAGGACTAGCGGCCCCCGGGCAGTACTTC.

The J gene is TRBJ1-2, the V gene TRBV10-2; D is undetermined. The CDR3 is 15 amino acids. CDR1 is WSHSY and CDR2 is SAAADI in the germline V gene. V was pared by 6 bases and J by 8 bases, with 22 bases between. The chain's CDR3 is CASSPSGVLDNGYTF. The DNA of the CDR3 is TGCGCCAGCAGCCCCAGCGGCGTTCTAGATAACGGCTACACCTTC.

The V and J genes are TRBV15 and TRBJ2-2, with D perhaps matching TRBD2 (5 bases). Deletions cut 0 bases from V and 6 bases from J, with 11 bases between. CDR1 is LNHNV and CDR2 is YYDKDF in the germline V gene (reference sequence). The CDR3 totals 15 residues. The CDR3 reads CATSRDKLGSGELFF. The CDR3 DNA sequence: TGTGCCACCAGCAGAGATAAACTAGGATCCGGGGAGCTGTTTTTT.

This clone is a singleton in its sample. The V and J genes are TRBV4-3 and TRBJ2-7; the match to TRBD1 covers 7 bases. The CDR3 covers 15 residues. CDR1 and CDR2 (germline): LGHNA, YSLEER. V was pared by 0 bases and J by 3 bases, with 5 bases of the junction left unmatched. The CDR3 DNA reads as TGCGCCAGCAGCCAAGATTACACAGGGGTCTACGAGCAGTACTTC. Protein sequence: CASSQDYTGVYEQYF.

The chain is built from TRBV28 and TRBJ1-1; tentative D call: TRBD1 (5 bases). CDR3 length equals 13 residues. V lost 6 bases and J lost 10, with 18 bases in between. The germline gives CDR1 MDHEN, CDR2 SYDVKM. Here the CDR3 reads CASRKQVADGAFF. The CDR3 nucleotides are TGTGCCAGCAGGAAACAGGTGGCGGACGGAGCTTTCTTT.

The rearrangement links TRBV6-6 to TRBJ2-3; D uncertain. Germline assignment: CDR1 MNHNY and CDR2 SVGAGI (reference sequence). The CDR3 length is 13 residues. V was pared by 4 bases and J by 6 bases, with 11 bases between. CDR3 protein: CASSWAGWDTQYF. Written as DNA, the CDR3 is TGTGCCAGCAGTTGGGCAGGATGGGATACGCAGTATTTT.

Written as DNA, the CDR3 is TGTGCCAGCAGTGATCCCGGGCAGGGAGCAACTAATGAAAAACTGTTTTTT. Amino acid sequence: CASSDPGQGATNEKLFF. V gene TRBV25-1 combines with J gene TRBJ1-4, with D possibly matching TRBD1 (5 bases). The V and J ends lost 3 bases and 0 bases respectively, with 14 bases between them. The germline V gene has CDR1 MGHDK and CDR2 SYGVNS. CDR3 length: 17 residues.

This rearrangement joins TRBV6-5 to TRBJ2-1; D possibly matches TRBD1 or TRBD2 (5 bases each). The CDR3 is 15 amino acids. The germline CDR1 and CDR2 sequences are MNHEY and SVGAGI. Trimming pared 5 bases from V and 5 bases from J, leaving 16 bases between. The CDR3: CASSRRSGTDNEQFF. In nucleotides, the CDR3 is TGTGCCAGCAGTAGGAGGTCGGGGACGGACAATGAGCAGTTCTTC.

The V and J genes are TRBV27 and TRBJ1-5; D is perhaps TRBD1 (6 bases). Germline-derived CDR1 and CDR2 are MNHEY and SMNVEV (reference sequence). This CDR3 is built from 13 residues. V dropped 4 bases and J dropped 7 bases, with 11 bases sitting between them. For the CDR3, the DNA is TGTGCCAGCAGTTGGGGACATTGGCAGCCCCAGCATTTT. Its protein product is CASSWGHWQPQHF.

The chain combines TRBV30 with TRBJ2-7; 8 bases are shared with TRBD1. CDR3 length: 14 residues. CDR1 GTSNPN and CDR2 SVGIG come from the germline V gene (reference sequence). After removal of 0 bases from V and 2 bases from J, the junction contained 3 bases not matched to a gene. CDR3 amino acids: CAWSVGQGTYEQYF. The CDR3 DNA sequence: TGTGCCTGGAGTGTCGGACAGGGAACCTACGAGCAGTACTTC.

The CDR3 coding sequence is TGTGCTAGCGTACAGGGCGCCACTGAAGCTTTCTTT. Translated, it gives CASVQGATEAFF. The chain links TRBV12-5 to TRBJ1-1, with TRBD1 as a possible D gene (6 bases). Germline V gene data show CDR1 as LGHNT and CDR2 as FRNRAP. V was cut by 9 bases and J by 4 bases, with 12 bases left in between. This CDR3 contains 12 residues.

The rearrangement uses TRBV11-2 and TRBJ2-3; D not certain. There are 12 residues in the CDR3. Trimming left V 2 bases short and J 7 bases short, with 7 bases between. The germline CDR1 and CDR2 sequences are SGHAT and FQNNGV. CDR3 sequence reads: CASSLRTYTQYF. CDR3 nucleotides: TGTGCCAGCAGCTTAAGGACCTATACGCAGTATTTT.

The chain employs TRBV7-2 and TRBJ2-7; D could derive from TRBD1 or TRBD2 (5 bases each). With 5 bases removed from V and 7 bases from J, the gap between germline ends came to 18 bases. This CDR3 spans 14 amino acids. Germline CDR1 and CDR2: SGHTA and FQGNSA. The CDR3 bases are TGTGCCAGCAGCCTCGAGACGGGACCCCGTGAGCAGTACTTC. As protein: CASSLETGPREQYF. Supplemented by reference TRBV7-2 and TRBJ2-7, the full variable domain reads GAGVSQSPSNKVTEKGKDVELRCDPISGHTALYWYRQSLGQGLEFLIYFQGNSAPDKSGLPSDRFSAERTGGSVSTLTIQRTQQEDSAVYLCASSLETGPREQYFGPGTRLTVT.

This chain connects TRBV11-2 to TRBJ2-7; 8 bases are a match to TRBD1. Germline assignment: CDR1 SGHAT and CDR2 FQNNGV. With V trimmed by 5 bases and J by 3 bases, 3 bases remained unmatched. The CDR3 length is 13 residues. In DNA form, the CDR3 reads TGTGCCAGCAGCGCCGGACAGGGCTACGAGCAGTACTTC. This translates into CASSAGQGYEQYF. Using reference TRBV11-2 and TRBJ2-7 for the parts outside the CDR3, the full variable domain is EAGVAQSPRYKIIEKRQSVAFWCNPISGHATLYWYQQILGQGPKLLIQFQNNGVVDDSQLPKDRFSAERLKGVDSTLKIQPAKLEDSAVYLCASSAGQGYEQYFGPGTRLTVT.

This CDR3 reads CASSRAREWYSNQPQHF. The CDR3 DNA is TGTGCCAGCAGCAGGGCCAGGGAATGGTATAGCAATCAGCCCCAGCATTTT. J is TRBJ1-5 and V is TRBV5-8, with a tentative D call TRBD1 (5 bases). V was shortened by 4 bases and J by 0 bases, with 17 bases between the two germline ends. From germline, CDR1 is SGHTS and CDR2 YDEGEE. The CDR3 totals 17 residues.

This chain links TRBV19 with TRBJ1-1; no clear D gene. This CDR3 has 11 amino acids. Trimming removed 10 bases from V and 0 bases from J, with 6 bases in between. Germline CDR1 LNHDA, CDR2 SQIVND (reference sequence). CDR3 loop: CATGLNTEAFF. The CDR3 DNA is TGTGCCACCGGACTGAACACTGAAGCTTTCTTT.

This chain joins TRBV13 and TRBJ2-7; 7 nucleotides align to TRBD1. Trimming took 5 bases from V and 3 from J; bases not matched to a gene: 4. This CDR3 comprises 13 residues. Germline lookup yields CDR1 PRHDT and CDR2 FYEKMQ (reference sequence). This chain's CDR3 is CASSAQGDYEQYF. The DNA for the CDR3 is TGTGCCAGCAGCGCTCAGGGGGACTACGAGCAGTACTTC. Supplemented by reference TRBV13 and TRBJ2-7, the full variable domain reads AAGVIQSPRHLIKEKRETATLKCYPIPRHDTVYWYQQGPGQDPQFLISFYEKMQSDKGSIPDRFSAQQFSDYHSELNMSSLELGDSALYFCASSAQGDYEQYFGPGTRLTVT.

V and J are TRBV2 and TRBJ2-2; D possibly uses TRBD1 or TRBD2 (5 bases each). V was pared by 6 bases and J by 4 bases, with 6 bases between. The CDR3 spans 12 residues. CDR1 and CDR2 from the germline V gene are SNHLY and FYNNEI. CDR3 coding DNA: TGTGCCAGCAGCGGGACCACCGGGGAGCTGTTTTTT. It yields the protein CASSGTTGELFF.

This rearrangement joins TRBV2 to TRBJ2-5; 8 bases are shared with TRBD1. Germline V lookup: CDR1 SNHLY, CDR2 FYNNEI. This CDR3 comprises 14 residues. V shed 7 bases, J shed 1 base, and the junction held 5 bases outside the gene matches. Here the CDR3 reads CASTGQGFQETQYF. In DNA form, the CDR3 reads TGTGCCAGCACCGGACAGGGCTTCCAAGAGACCCAGTACTTC.